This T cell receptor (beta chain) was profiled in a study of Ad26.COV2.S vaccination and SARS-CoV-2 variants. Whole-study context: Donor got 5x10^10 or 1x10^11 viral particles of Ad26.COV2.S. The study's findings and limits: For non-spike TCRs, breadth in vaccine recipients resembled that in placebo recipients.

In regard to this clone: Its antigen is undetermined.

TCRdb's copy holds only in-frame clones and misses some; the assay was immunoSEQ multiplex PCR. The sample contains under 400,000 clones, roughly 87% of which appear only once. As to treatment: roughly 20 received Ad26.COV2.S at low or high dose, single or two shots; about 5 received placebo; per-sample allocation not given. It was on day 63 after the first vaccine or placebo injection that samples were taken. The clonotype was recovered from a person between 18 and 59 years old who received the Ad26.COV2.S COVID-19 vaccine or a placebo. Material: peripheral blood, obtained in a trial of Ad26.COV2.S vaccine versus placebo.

CDR3 sequence: CASSPNEKLFF. The CDR3 bases are TGTGCCAGCAGCCCAAATGAAAAACTGTTTTTT. This chain links TRBV7-9 with TRBJ1-4; D remains ambiguous. V was pared by 5 bases and J by 5 bases, with 3 bases between. CDR1 is SEHNR, CDR2 FQNEAQ, per germline (reference sequence). The CDR3 has 11 residues. The variable domain in full, with the rest retrieved from reference TRBV7-9 and TRBJ1-4, is DTGVSQNPRHKITKRGQNVTFRCDPISEHNRLYWYRQTLGQGPEFLTYFQNEAQLEKSRLLSDRFSAERPKGSFSTLEIQRTEQGDSAMYLCASSPNEKLFFGSGTQLSVL.